These 10 T cell receptor beta chains originate from one sample sequenced in a study of T-cell reconstitution after alpha-beta-depleted transplantation in children. For TCRbeta, the library was prepared with unique molecular identifiers. Each CDR3 protein gets one entry after TCRdb re-called the PCR reads with MiXCR. The sample has more than 90,000 distinct CDR3 sequences, 7% to 10% seen once; the top ten hold roughly 6.9%. The sequencing used PBMCs from the stem cell graft donor, collected from the stem cell graft. All receptors come from a human donor who donated a stem cell graft to a child with congenital amegakaryocytic thrombocytopenia.

Ten or more counts support this clonotype. This chain links TRBV3-1 with TRBJ1-6; tentative D call: TRBD1 (5 bases). Between the trimmed V and J ends, which lost 0 bases and 6 bases, there was a span of 12 bases. CDR1 is LGHDT, CDR2 YNNKEL, per germline (reference sequence). The CDR3 sequence is 16 residues long. CDR3 coding DNA: TGTGCCAGCAGCCAAGATGGGGCATCCCTTAATTCACCCCTCCACTTT. Translation gives CASSQDGASLNSPLHF.

This clonotype came up many times. The J gene is TRBJ2-1, the V gene TRBV9, with 8 nucleotides matching TRBD2. The germline gives CDR1 SGDLS, CDR2 YYNGEE. The V gene end was trimmed by 0 bases and the J gene end by 10 bases; junction bases not matched to a gene: 9. CDR3 length: 15 amino acids. CDR3 sequence: CASSVELAGWEEQFF. The CDR3 DNA reads TGTGCCAGCAGCGTAGAATTAGCGGGATGGGAAGAGCAGTTCTTC.

This clonotype was seen ten or more times. The chain couples TRBV20-1 to TRBJ1-2, with D perhaps TRBD1 (6 bases). The CDR3 contains 13 residues. Germline V gene lookup returns CDR1 DFQATT and CDR2 SNEGSKA (reference sequence). The V end was cut by 5 bases, the J end by 2 bases, with 12 bases between. The CDR3 DNA is TGCAGTGCTCGCAGGGGAAGGAACTATGGCTACACCTTC. Translation gives CSARRGRNYGYTF.

This clonotype showed up many times. The DNA of the CDR3 is TGTGCCAGCAGCGTCACTAGCCTCCTCGGCGACGAGCAGTACTTC. Translation gives CASSVTSLLGDEQYF. The genes are TRBV7-9 and TRBJ2-7; TRBD2 is a possible D gene (6 bases). V lost 5 bases, J lost 5 bases, and 19 bases lay in between. CDR3 length equals 15 residues. Germline CDR1 reads SEHNR; CDR2 reads FQNEAQ (reference sequence).

This clonotype was found many times. V is TRBV4-3 and J is TRBJ1-1; D is perhaps TRBD1 (6 bases). Trimming took off 4 bases at V and 6 bases at J, with 18 bases between the two ends. The germline V gene encodes CDR1 LGHNA and CDR2 YSLEER. This CDR3 contains 15 residues. In DNA, the CDR3 is TGCGCCAGCAGCCTAACCGGGGGGGGCGACGCTGAAGCTTTCTTT. Its translation is CASSLTGGGDAEAFF.

As regards this clonotype: A much larger clone sits a single nucleotide away, making a read error possible. V gene TRBV5-1 combines with J gene TRBJ2-5; 10 bases fit TRBD2. The germline CDR1 and CDR2 sequences are SGHRS and YFSETQ. CDR3 size: 14 residues. The CDR3 spells CASRELAGGEIQYF. DNA of the CDR3: TGCGCCAGCAGAGAATTAGCGGGAGGAGAGATCCAGTACTTC.

This clonotype was observed many times. The chain uses TRBV12-3 or TRBV12-4 and TRBJ2-7, with TRBD1 matching over 9 bases. The CDR3 totals 15 residues. The junction had 10 bases not matched to a gene; V was cut back by 5 bases and J by 5 bases. The CDR3 protein is CASSRPGQGEHEQYF. CDR3 nucleotides: TGTGCCAGCAGTCGCCCGGGACAGGGAGAGCACGAGCAGTACTTC.

This clonotype has at least ten counts. The chain joins TRBV5-6 to TRBJ2-7; TRBD1 is a possible D gene (5 bases). In germline, CDR1 is SGHDT, CDR2 YYEEEE. The CDR3 extends over 14 amino acids. The V gene lost 4 bases and the J gene lost 5 bases, with 16 bases spanning the gap. CDR3 in amino acids: CASSPLSGYHEQYF. CDR3 bases: TGTGCCAGCAGCCCGCTTTCAGGGTATCACGAGCAGTACTTC.

This clonotype occurred many times. V gene TRBV12-3 or TRBV12-4 combines with J gene TRBJ2-3, with a tentative D call TRBD1 (5 bases). The CDR3 length is 13 residues. The V and J ends lost 9 bases and 9 bases respectively, with 19 bases between them. The CDR3 here is CASTRVGVDTQYF. The CDR3 region has the DNA TGTGCCAGTACCAGGGTAGGGGTAGACACGCAGTATTTT.

This clonotype was observed many times. V gene TRBV5-1 combines with J gene TRBJ2-7, with a tentative D call TRBD2 (7 bases). Trimming removed 4 bases at V and 5 bases at J, with 16 bases between. This CDR3 is built from 14 residues. Germline CDR1 SGHRS, CDR2 YFSETQ. CDR3 bases: TGCGCCAGCAGCAAGCGGGACACTTACGACGAGCAGTACTTC. Translation: CASSKRDTYDEQYF.